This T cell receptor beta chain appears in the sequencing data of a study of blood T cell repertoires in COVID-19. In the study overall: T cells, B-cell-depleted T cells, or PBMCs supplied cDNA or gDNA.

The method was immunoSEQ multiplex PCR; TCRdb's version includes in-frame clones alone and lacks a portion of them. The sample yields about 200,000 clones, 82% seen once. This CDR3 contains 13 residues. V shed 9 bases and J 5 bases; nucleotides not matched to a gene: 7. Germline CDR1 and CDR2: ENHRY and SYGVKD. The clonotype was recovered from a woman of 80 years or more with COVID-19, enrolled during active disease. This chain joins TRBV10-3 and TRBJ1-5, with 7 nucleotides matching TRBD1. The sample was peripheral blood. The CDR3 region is CAMAGQADQPQHF. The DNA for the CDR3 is TGTGCCATGGCAGGACAGGCTGATCAGCCCCAGCATTTT.